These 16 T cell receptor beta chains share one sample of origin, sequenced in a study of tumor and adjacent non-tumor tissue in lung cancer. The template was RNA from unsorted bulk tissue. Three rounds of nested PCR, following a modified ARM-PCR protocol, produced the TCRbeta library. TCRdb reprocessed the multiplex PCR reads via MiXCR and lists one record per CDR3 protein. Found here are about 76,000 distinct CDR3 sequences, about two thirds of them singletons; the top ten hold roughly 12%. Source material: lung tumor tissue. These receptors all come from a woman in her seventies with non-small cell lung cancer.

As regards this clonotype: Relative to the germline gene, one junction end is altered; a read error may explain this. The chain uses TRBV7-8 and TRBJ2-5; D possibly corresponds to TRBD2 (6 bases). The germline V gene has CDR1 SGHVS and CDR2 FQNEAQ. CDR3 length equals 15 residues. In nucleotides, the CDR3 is TGTACCAGCAGCCGTGGGACTGGGGCACAAGAGACCCAGTACTTC. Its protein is CTSSRGTGAQETQYF. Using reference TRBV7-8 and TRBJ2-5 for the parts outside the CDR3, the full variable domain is GAGVSQSPRYKVAKRGQDVALRCDPISGHVSLFWYQQALGQGPEFLTYFQNEAQLDKSGLPSDRFFAERPEGSVSTLKIQRTQQEDSAVYLCTSSRGTGAQETQYFGPGTRLLVL.

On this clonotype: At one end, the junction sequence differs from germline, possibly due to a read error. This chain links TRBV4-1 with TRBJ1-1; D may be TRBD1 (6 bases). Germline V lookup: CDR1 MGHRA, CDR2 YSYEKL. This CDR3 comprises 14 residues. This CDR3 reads CASSTRTVNTEAFF. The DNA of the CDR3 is TGTGCCAGCAGCACACGGACAGTGAACACTGAAGCTTTCTTT.

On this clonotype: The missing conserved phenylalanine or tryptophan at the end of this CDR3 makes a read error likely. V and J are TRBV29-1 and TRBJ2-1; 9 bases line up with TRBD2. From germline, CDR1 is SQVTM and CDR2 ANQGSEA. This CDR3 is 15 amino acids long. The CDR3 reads CSVLAGEVSYNKQFL. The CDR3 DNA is TGCAGCGTCTTAGCGGGAGAGGTTTCCTACAATAAGCAGTTCCTC.

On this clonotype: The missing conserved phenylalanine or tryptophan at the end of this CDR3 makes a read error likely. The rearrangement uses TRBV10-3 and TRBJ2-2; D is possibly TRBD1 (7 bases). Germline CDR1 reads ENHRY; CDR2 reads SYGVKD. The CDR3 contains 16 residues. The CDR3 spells CTISSTGEVDTGELFC. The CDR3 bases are TGTACCATCAGCAGTACAGGGGAGGTGGACACCGGGGAGCTGTTTTGT.

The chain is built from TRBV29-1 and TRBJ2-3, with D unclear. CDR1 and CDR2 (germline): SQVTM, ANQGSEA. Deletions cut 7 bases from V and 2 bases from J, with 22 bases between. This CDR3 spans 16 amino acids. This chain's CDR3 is CSGGGPGSTYTDTQYF. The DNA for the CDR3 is TGCAGCGGTGGTGGCCCAGGATCCACGTACACAGATACGCAGTATTTT.

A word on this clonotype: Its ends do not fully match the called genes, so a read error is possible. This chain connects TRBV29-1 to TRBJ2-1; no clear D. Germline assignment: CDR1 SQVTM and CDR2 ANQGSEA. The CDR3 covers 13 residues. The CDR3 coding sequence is TGCAGCGTTCCCCCAACCGCAGGTAATGAGCAATTCTTC. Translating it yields CSVPPTAGNEQFF.

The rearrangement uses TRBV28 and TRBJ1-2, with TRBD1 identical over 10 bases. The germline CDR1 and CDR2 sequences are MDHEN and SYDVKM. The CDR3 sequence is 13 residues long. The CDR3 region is CATRTGGKYGYTF. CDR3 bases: TGTGCGACCCGGACAGGGGGGAAATATGGCTACACCTTC.

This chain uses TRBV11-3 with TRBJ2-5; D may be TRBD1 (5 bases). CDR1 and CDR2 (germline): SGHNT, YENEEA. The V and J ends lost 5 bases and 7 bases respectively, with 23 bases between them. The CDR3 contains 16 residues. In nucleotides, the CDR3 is TGTGCCAGCAGCCCGGCAGGGCAGCAATCGATCGGGACCCAGTACTTC. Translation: CASSPAGQQSIGTQYF.

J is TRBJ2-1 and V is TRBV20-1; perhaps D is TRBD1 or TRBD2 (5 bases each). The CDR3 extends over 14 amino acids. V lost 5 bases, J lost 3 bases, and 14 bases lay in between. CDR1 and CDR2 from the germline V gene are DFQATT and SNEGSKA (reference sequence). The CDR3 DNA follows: TGCAGTGCTCGCCGGGACCCAAACTACAATGAGCAGTTCTTC. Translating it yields CSARRDPNYNEQFF.

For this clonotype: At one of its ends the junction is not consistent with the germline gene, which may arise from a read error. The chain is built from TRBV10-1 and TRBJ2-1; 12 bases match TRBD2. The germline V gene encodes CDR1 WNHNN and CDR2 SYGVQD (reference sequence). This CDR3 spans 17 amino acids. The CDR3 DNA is TGCGCCAGCAGCAGGTTGCCTAGCGGGAGGGACTACAAAGAGCAGTTCTTC. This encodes CASSRLPSGRDYKEQFF.

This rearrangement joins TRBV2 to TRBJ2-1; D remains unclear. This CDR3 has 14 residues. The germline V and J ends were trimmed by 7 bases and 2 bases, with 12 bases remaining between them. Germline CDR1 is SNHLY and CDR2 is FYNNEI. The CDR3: CASTHDPAYNEQFF. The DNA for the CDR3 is TGTGCCAGCACCCATGACCCCGCCTACAATGAGCAGTTCTTC.

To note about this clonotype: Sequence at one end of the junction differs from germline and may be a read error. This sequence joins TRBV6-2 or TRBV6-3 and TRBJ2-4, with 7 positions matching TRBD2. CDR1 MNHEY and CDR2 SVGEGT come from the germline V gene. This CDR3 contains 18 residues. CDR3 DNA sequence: TGTGCCAGCAATTACGCTAGCGGAGCGGTGATGGCCAAAAACATTCAGTACTTC. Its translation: CASNYASGAVMAKNIQYF.

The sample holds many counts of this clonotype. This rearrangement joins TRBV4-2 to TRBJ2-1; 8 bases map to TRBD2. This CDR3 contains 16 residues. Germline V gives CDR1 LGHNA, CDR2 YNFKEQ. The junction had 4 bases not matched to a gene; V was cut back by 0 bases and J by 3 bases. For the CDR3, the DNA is TGTGCCAGCAGCCAAGACGGGCTAGCGGGCTACAATGAGCAGTTCTTC. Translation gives CASSQDGLAGYNEQFF.

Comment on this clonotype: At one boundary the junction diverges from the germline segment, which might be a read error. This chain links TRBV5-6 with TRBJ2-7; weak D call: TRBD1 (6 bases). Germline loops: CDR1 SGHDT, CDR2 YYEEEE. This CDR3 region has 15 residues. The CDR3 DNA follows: TGCGCCAGTAGCTGGAGGATAGGGGGCTCCTACGAGCAGTACTTC. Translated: CASSWRIGGSYEQYF.

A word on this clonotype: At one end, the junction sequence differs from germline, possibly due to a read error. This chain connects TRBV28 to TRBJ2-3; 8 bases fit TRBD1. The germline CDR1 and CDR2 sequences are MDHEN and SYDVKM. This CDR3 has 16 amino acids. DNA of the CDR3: TGTGCCAGCAGTTTGCCGGGACAGGATGACAGAGATACTCAGTATTTT. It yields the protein CASSLPGQDDRDTQYF.

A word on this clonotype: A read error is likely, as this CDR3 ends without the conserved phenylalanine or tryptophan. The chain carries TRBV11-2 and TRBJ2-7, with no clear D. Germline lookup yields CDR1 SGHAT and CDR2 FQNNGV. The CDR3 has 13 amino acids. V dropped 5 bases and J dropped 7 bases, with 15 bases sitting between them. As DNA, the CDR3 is TGTGCCAGCAGCCTTGACCCATACGGGGAGCAGTACATC. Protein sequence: CASSLDPYGEQYI.